This T cell receptor beta chain came from a study of blood T cells in healthy people across ages. General study findings and limits: The fall in TCR beta diversity per million T cells was roughly linear with age.

Extraction of total RNA produced a minimum of 6 micrograms from each sample. Worth noting for this clonotype: Its specificity is unknown.

The germline V gene encodes CDR1 KGHSH and CDR2 LQKENI. The CDR3 runs to 14 residues. V lost 3 bases and J lost 1, with 9 bases in between. Through a sample-barcoded 5' primer and a J-beta primer mix, a second PCR was run for roughly 7 to 12 cycles. MiXCR, run by TCRdb on the 5' RACE reads, gives a single entry per CDR3 protein. Among 710,000 or so distinct CDR3 sequences listed, approximately 30% were seen once. Sequenced: blood. The rearrangement joins TRBV18 to TRBJ1-1, with TRBD1 as a possible D gene (5 bases). The sequence was collected from a woman of 80 years or more in good health. The CDR3 bases are TGTGCCAGCTCACCTTACACAGGGAACACTGAAGCTTTCTTT. The encoded protein is CASSPYTGNTEAFF.